This TCR beta chain appears in the sequencing data of a study of CD8 T cells in Susac syndrome. This clonotype was seen only once. The RNA input was about 0.45 to 1 ug, and it was reverse transcribed with random hexamers. TCRdb re-called the immunoSEQ multiplex PCR reads through MiXCR, storing one row per CDR3 protein. This table holds 120,000 or so distinct CDR3 sequences, less than 95% found once. The germline V and J ends were trimmed by 4 bases and 4 bases, with 11 bases remaining between them. Germline CDR1 reads LGHNA; CDR2 reads YNFKEQ. This CDR3 comprises 14 residues. This receptor was identified in a human donor with multiple sclerosis. The rearrangement joins TRBV4-2 to TRBJ1-5, with a tentative D call TRBD1 (6 bases). Sequences were obtained from CD4+ T cells from PBMCs. CDR3 region: CASSPSGANQPQHF. The CDR3 DNA reads TGTGCCAGCAGCCCCTCGGGGGCAAATCAGCCCCAGCATTTT.